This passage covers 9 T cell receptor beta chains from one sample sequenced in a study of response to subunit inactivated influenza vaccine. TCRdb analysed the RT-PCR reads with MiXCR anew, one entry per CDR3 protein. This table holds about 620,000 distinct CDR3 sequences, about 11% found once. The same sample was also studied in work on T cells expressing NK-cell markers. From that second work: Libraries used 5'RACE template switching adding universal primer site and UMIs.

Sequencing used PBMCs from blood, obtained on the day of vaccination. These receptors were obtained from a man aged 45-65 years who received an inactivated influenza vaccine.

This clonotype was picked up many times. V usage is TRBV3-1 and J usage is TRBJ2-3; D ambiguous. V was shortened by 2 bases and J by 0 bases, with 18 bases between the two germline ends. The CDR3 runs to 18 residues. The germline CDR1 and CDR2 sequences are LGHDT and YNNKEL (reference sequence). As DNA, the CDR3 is TGTGCCAGCAGCCAACTGCTCGAACGTACAACTAGCACAGATACGCAGTATTTT. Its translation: CASSQLLERTTSTDTQYF.

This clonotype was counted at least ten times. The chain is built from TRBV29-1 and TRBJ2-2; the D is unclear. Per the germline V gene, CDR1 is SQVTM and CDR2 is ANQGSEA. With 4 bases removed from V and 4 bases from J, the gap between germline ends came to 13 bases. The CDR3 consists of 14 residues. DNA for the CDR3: TGCAGCGTTGTTCTCGTTTCGAGCACCGGGGAGCTGTTTTTT. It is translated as CSVVLVSSTGELFF.

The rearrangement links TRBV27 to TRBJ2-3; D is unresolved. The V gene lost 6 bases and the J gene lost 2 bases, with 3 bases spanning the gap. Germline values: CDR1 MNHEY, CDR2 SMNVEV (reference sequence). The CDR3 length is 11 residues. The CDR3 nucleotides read TGTGCCAGCAGGGCCACAGATACGCAGTATTTT. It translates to CASRATDTQYF.

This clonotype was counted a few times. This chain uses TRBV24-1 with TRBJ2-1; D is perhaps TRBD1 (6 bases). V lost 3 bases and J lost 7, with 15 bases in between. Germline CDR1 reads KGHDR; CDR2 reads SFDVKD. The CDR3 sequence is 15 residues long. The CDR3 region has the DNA TGTGCCACCAGTGATCAACGACAGGTTGGGAATGAGCAGTTCTTC. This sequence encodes CATSDQRQVGNEQFF.

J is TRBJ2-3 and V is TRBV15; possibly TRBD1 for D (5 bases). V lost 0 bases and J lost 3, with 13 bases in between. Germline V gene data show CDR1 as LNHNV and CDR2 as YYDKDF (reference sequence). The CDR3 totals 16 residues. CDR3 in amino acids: CATSRDGVGRTDTQYF. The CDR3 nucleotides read TGTGCCACCAGCAGAGATGGAGTGGGGCGGACAGATACGCAGTATTTT.

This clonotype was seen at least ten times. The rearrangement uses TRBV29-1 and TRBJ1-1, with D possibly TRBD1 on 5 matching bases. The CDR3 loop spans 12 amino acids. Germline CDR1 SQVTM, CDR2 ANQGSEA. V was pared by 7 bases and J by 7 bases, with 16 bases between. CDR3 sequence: CSARGGDNEAFF. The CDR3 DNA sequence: TGCAGCGCAAGGGGCGGTGATAATGAAGCTTTCTTT.

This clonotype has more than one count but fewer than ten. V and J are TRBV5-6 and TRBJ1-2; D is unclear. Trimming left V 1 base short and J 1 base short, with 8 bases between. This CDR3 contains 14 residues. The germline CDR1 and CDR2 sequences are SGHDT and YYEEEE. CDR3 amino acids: CASSLLGLNYGYTF. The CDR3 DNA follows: TGTGCCAGCAGCTTGTTAGGACTTAACTATGGCTACACCTTC.

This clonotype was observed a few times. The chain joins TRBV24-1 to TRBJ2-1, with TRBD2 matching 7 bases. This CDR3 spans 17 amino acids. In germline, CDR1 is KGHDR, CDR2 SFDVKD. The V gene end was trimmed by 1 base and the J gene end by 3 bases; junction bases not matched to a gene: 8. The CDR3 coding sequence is TGTGCCACCAGTGATTTTTCACCGGGAGGATTCTACAATGAGCAGTTCTTC. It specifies CATSDFSPGGFYNEQFF.

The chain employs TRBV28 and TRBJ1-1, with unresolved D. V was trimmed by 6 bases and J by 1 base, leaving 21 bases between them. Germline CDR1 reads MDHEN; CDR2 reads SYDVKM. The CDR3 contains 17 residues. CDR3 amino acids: CASSTAFVQVRNTEAFF. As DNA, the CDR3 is TGTGCCAGCAGCACAGCCTTCGTTCAAGTCCGGAACACTGAAGCTTTCTTT.